Following are 4 T cell receptor beta chains from one sample sequenced in a study of T cell responses to AZD1222 COVID-19 vaccine (dated by TCRdb to the early 2020s). In light of the paper, this sample's time point label describes: about 28 days (+/-7) after the second vaccine dose. Library construction relied on the immunoSEQ multiplex PCR assay. TCRdb re-hosts the immuneACCESS table, in-frame sequences only. Its copies lack some clones; in the studies checked, an unresolved V gene accounts for under half of them, and the cause for the rest is not known. This sample has around 170,000 clones in its table, and 80% to 95% of those were observed once. 1.9% of the sample is taken by the ten largest. Sequencing used peripheral blood, obtained 28 days after the second AZD1222 dose. All receptors derive from an adult who received the AZD1222 COVID-19 vaccine.

The V gene is TRBV6-5, the J gene TRBJ2-5; D possibly corresponds to TRBD2 (5 bases). The germline V gene encodes CDR1 MNHEY and CDR2 SVGAGI. V dropped 7 bases and J dropped 4 bases, with 13 bases sitting between them. This CDR3 has 13 residues. The CDR3 DNA is TGTGCCAGCACTAGCCGCTCTTTAGAGACCCAGTACTTC. Protein sequence: CASTSRSLETQYF.

This chain uses TRBV19 with TRBJ1-5; tentative D call: TRBD1 (5 bases). The CDR3 spans 13 residues. V lost 4 bases to trimming and J lost 6 bases, with 10 bases between them. CDR1 and CDR2 (germline): LNHDA, SQIVND (reference sequence). The CDR3 nucleotides read TGTGCCAGTAGTACGGGGGTGTCTCAGCCCCAGCATTTT. This sequence encodes CASSTGVSQPQHF.

The V call is TRBV2, the J call TRBJ1-3; maybe TRBD1 (6 bases). The CDR3 covers 14 residues. Germline-derived CDR1 and CDR2 are SNHLY and FYNNEI. The V and J ends lost 6 bases and 0 bases respectively, with 9 bases between them. The CDR3 nucleotides read TGTGCCAGCAGGCCGGGGGCCTCTGGAAACACCATATATTTT. It encodes CASRPGASGNTIYF. The whole variable domain, remainder taken from reference TRBV2 and TRBJ1-3, is EPEVTQTPSHQVTQMGQEVILRCVPISNHLYFYWYRQILGQKVEFLVSFYNNEISEKSEIFDDQFSVERPDGSNFTLKIRSTKLEDSAMYFCASRPGASGNTIYFGEGSWLTVV.

The J gene is TRBJ2-7, the V gene TRBV7-2, with TRBD2 matching 9 bases. Germline V CDR1 and CDR2: SGHTA, FQGNSA. Losses at the gene ends were 4 bases for V and 4 bases for J; bases not matched to a gene: 5. The CDR3 has 14 amino acids. In DNA form, the CDR3 reads TGTGCCAGCAGCTCCCTAGCGGGGATTTACGAGCAGTACTTC. It codes for CASSSLAGIYEQYF.